Each of the 30 T cell receptor beta chains below was sequenced from the same sample in a study of blood T cell repertoires in COVID-19. Clones were read by immunoSEQ multiplex PCR, and TCRdb kept only the in-frame ones, dropping some. In the table there are 650,000 to 800,000 clones, approximately 90% of which are singletons. The sequenced sample was peripheral blood. The receptors were gathered from a woman between 18 and 29 years old with acute or convalescent COVID-19.

The rearrangement links TRBV10-3 to TRBJ1-2; TRBD1 agrees at 8 bases. V shed 5 bases and J 6 bases; nucleotides not matched to a gene: 17. Germline CDR1 reads ENHRY; CDR2 reads SYGVKD. This CDR3 has 17 amino acids. CDR3: CAISWWAGGRDKDGYTF. As DNA, the CDR3 is TGTGCCATCAGTTGGTGGGCAGGGGGCAGAGATAAGGATGGCTACACCTTC.

V is TRBV27 and J is TRBJ2-4; 7 bases are shared with TRBD1. The CDR3 is made up of 14 amino acids. After removal of 4 bases from V and 2 bases from J, the junction contained 2 bases not matched to a gene. In germline, CDR1 is MNHEY, CDR2 SMNVEV (reference sequence). Here the CDR3 reads CASSYRGTKNIQYF. The CDR3 nucleotides read TGTGCCAGCAGTTACAGGGGAACCAAAAACATTCAGTACTTC.

The V and J genes are TRBV5-4 and TRBJ2-6; TRBD1 matches at 8 bases. Germline V CDR1 and CDR2: SGHNT, YYREEE (reference sequence). The J segment lost 0 bases and the V segment lost 4 bases, leaving 9 bases of the junction unmatched. This CDR3 comprises 18 residues. This CDR3 reads CASSPPGQARSGANVLTF. The CDR3 nucleotides are TGTGCCAGCAGCCCCCCGGGACAGGCCCGCTCTGGGGCCAACGTCCTGACTTTC.

The chain combines TRBV3-1 (or the pseudogene TRBV3-2) with TRBJ1-2; perhaps TRBD1 as D (6 bases). The V end was cut by 1 base, the J end by 4 bases, with 16 bases between. Germline V CDR1 and CDR2: LGHDT, YNNKEL (reference sequence). This CDR3 contains 16 residues. This chain's CDR3 is CASSQGTVGFGYGYTF. The CDR3 DNA reads TGTGCCAGCAGCCAAGGGACAGTAGGTTTTGGCTATGGCTACACCTTC.

The rearrangement links TRBV7-3 to TRBJ1-1; weak D call: TRBD1 (6 bases). Trimming shortened V by 5 bases and J by 3 bases, and 13 bases separated the two germline ends. Germline V lookup: CDR1 SGHTA, CDR2 FQGTGA. The CDR3 runs 14 residues. CDR3 region: CASSPAGGDTEAFF. In DNA, the CDR3 is TGTGCCAGCAGCCCCGCGGGGGGCGACACTGAAGCTTTCTTT.

V gene TRBV6-4 combines with J gene TRBJ1-6; TRBD1 aligns across 9 bases. Looked up from germline, CDR1 is MRHNA and CDR2 is SNTAGT. V gave up 3 bases and J gave up 6 bases; unmatched junction bases: 0. The CDR3 runs 14 residues. The CDR3, as DNA: TGTGCCAGCAGTGAGACAGGGGGTAATTCACCCCTCCACTTT. This encodes CASSETGGNSPLHF.

The chain links TRBV11-2 to TRBJ2-5, with TRBD1 as a possible D gene (6 bases). The CDR3 is 14 residues long. The V gene's germline CDR1 is SGHAT and CDR2 FQNNGV. V lost 5 bases and J lost 7, with 17 bases in between. In nucleotides, the CDR3 is TGTGCCAGCAGCCCCTTAACAGGGTTTGCGACCCAGTACTTC. Translation gives CASSPLTGFATQYF.

This clone was recorded a few times. V gene TRBV27 combines with J gene TRBJ1-1; a weak D match, TRBD1 (5 bases). Germline CDR1 is MNHEY and CDR2 is SMNVEV (reference sequence). This CDR3 region has 15 residues. V lost 4 bases and J lost 4, with 16 bases in between. The CDR3: CASSSLGRGTTEAFF. In nucleotides, the CDR3 is TGTGCCAGCAGTTCCCTTGGGAGGGGAACCACTGAAGCTTTCTTT.

As concerns this clone: An end of the junction differs from the germline gene, which may be a read error. The gene calls are TRBV10-2 and TRBJ1-2, with 8 bases that match TRBD1. The CDR3 runs to 13 residues. Germline CDR1 WSHSY, CDR2 SAAADI. The CDR3 DNA sequence: TGCGCCAGCAGTGACCCAGGGGGCAGGGCGATCCCCTTC. It codes for CASSDPGGRAIPF.

The J gene is TRBJ2-7, the V gene TRBV4-3, with 10 bases fitting TRBD1. The CDR3 runs to 16 residues. Germline CDR1 is LGHNA and CDR2 is YSLEER. V was clipped by 1 base and J by 5 bases; unmatched bases: 8. CDR3 sequence (DNA): TGCGCCAGCAGCCAAGGCGGGACAGGGGTATCCCACGAGCAGTACTTC. Its translation: CASSQGGTGVSHEQYF.

J is TRBJ1-6 and V is TRBV6-5; 8 nucleotides align to TRBD1. The CDR3 has 14 amino acids. J was trimmed by 12 bases and V by 2 bases; bases with no gene match: 6. CDR1 and CDR2 from the germline V gene are MNHEY and SVGAGI. The CDR3 spells CASSYRDRMGPLHF. The CDR3 DNA sequence: TGTGCCAGCAGTTACCGGGACAGGATGGGACCCCTCCACTTT.

The J gene is TRBJ1-6, the V gene TRBV30; the D gene is possibly TRBD1 (6 bases). The germline CDR1 and CDR2 sequences are GTSNPN and SVGIG (reference sequence). The CDR3 has 15 amino acids. The V gene lost 3 bases and the J gene lost 7 bases, with 16 bases spanning the gap. The CDR3 DNA is TGTGCCTGGAGGGCGGGAGGGGGACCAAATTCACCCCTCCACTTT. Translated, it gives CAWRAGGGPNSPLHF.

This clone was detected only once. This sequence joins TRBV29-1 and TRBJ1-2; 9 bases are shared with TRBD1. From germline, CDR1 is SQVTM and CDR2 ANQGSEA. V was pared by 4 bases and J by 5 bases, with 5 bases of the junction left unmatched. The CDR3 is made up of 13 amino acids. The CDR3 coding sequence is TGCAGCGTTGTGGGGGACAGGGAATATGGCTACACCTTC. Protein: CSVVGDREYGYTF.

The chain joins TRBV5-5 to TRBJ1-4; D is unresolved. CDR1 and CDR2 from the germline V gene are SGHKS and YYEKEE (reference sequence). The CDR3 loop spans 15 amino acids. The ends were cut back, 0 bases at V and 2 bases at J, with 8 bases in the middle. The CDR3 DNA reads as TGTGCCAGCAGCTTGGGAGCGGTCACTAATGAAAAACTGTTTTTT. Translation: CASSLGAVTNEKLFF. Variable domain in full (rest from reference TRBV5-5 and TRBJ1-4): DAGVTQSPTHLIKTRGQQVTLRCSPISGHKSVSWYQQVLGQGPQFIFQYYEKEERGRGNFPDRFSARQFPNYSSELNVNALLLGDSALYLCASSLGAVTNEKLFFGSGTQLSVL.

The genes are TRBV4-3 and TRBJ1-6; no reliable D call. From germline, CDR1 is LGHNA and CDR2 YSLEER. This CDR3 region has 16 residues. The V and J ends lost 0 bases and 10 bases respectively, with 16 bases between them. The CDR3 region has the DNA TGCGCCAGCAGCCAAGATCATGCGACAACGAACTCACCCCTCCACTTT. Translated, it gives CASSQDHATTNSPLHF.

The chain recombines TRBV9 with TRBJ1-2, with 9 bases lining up with TRBD1. The J segment lost 1 base and the V segment lost 4 bases, leaving 5 bases of the junction unmatched. The CDR3 contains 15 residues. Germline CDR1 reads SGDLS; CDR2 reads YYNGEE. The CDR3 is CASSPWDRDNYGYTF. The CDR3 nucleotides are TGTGCCAGCAGCCCGTGGGACAGGGATAACTATGGCTACACCTTC. The variable domain in full, completed from reference TRBV9 and TRBJ1-2, reads DSGVTQTPKHLITATGQRVTLRCSPRSGDLSVYWYQQSLDQGLQFLIQYYNGEERAKGNILERFSAQQFPDLHSELNLSSLELGDSALYFCASSPWDRDNYGYTFGSGTRLTVV.

The chain combines TRBV30 with TRBJ1-1, with 7 bases fitting TRBD1. The CDR3 totals 13 residues. CDR1 and CDR2 from the germline V gene are GTSNPN and SVGIG (reference sequence). The V segment lost 5 bases and the J segment 3 bases; nucleotides outside the gene matches: 6. CDR3 sequence: CAWGDSQDTEAFF. In DNA form, the CDR3 reads TGTGCCTGGGGGGACAGCCAGGACACTGAAGCTTTCTTT.

Remarks on this clone: This CDR3 is also generated by other DNA sequences in the sample. The CDR3 nucleotides are TGTGCCAGCAGCTTAGAGGGAGGTCAGCCCCAGCATTTT. Its translation: CASSLEGGQPQHF. The chain employs TRBV7-2 and TRBJ1-5; D not resolved. The germline gives CDR1 SGHTA, CDR2 FQGNSA. This CDR3 is 13 amino acids long. V was pared by 1 base and J by 6 bases, with 7 bases between.

CDR3 sequence (DNA): TGTGCCAGCAGCTTGGGACAGGGGGCGACCGGGGAGCTGTTTTTT. This codes for CASSLGQGATGELFF. V and J are TRBV11-3 and TRBJ2-2; 12 nucleotides match TRBD1. The CDR3 contains 15 residues. The V gene end was trimmed by 3 bases and the J gene end by 5 bases; junction bases not matched to a gene: 1. In germline, CDR1 is SGHNT, CDR2 YENEEA.

The chain is built from TRBV3-1 (or the pseudogene TRBV3-2) and TRBJ1-6, with TRBD1 identical over 12 bases. Germline loops: CDR1 LGHDT, CDR2 YNNKEL (reference sequence). V lost 4 bases and J lost 9; bases outside the gene matches: 4. The CDR3 contains 15 residues. The CDR3 region has the DNA TGTGCCAGCAGCCTGGGACAGGGGGCAGTTTCACCCCTCCACTTT. As protein: CASSLGQGAVSPLHF.

The CDR3 coding sequence is TGCGCCAGCAGCTTGGGGACTAGAGACGAGCAGTACTTC. Protein: CASSLGTRDEQYF. V usage is TRBV5-1 and J usage is TRBJ2-7; 7 bases align to TRBD2. Germline values: CDR1 SGHRS, CDR2 YFSETQ. The CDR3 runs 13 residues. V lost 0 bases, J lost 5 bases, and 2 bases stayed unmatched.

CDR3: CASSWDSSGANVLTF. CDR3 in DNA: TGTGCCAGCAGTTGGGACAGCTCTGGGGCCAACGTCCTGACTTTC. The chain is built from TRBV6-2 or TRBV6-3 and TRBJ2-6; 7 bases align to TRBD1. CDR1 is MNHEY, CDR2 SVGEGT, per germline. This CDR3 has 15 residues. V lost 4 bases and J lost 0; bases outside the gene matches: 0.

This clone came up once. The rearrangement links TRBV9 to TRBJ2-2; TRBD1 agrees at 7 bases. Germline lookup yields CDR1 SGDLS and CDR2 YYNGEE. The J segment lost 2 bases and the V segment lost 1 base, leaving 5 bases of the junction unmatched. CDR3 length: 16 amino acids. The CDR3 loop reads CASSVPRDRNTGELFF. In DNA, the CDR3 is TGTGCCAGCAGCGTACCCCGGGACAGAAACACCGGGGAGCTGTTTTTT.

The rearrangement uses TRBV2 and TRBJ1-2; D may be TRBD1 (6 bases). Germline CDR1 and CDR2: SNHLY and FYNNEI. V was pared by 1 base and J by 5 bases, with 11 bases between. This CDR3 is 14 amino acids long. The CDR3 protein is CASSEDTGIYGYTF. Here the CDR3 DNA reads TGTGCCAGCAGTGAAGACACAGGGATTTATGGCTACACCTTC.

The chain employs TRBV4-3 and TRBJ2-3; 11 nucleotides align to TRBD2. CDR3 length: 15 residues. Germline V gene sequence: CDR1 LGHNA, CDR2 YSLEER. V lost 2 bases and J lost 5; bases outside the gene matches: 3. CDR3 DNA: TGCGCCAGCAGCCAATTACTAGCGGGGGTAGATACGCAGTATTTT. It encodes CASSQLLAGVDTQYF.

The chain uses TRBV6-6 and TRBJ2-4; TRBD1 aligns across 7 bases. The germline CDR1 and CDR2 sequences are MNHNY and SVGAGI (reference sequence). This CDR3 region has 14 residues. Trimming at V came to 0 bases and at J to 8 bases, leaving 4 bases not matched to a gene. The CDR3 DNA follows: TGTGCCAGCAGTTACTCGACAGGGAGTTACATTCAGTACTTC. Its protein is CASSYSTGSYIQYF.

V usage is TRBV9 and J usage is TRBJ1-6; the match to TRBD1 covers 10 bases. V lost 0 bases to trimming and J lost 6 bases; unmatched junction nucleotides: 0. The CDR3 length is 15 residues. CDR1 is SGDLS and CDR2 is YYNGEE in the germline V gene. In DNA form, the CDR3 reads TGTGCCAGCAGCGTAGGGACAGGGGGTAATTCACCCCTCCACTTT. This codes for CASSVGTGGNSPLHF.

J is TRBJ2-5 and V is TRBV7-2; TRBD2 is a possible D gene (7 bases). Looked up from germline, CDR1 is SGHTA and CDR2 is FQGNSA. CDR3 size: 15 residues. V lost 1 base, J lost 5 bases, and 14 bases lay in between. The CDR3 DNA is TGTGCCAGCAGCTTAGGGCAGGGGAGGGTGGAGACCCAGTACTTC. It specifies CASSLGQGRVETQYF.

The table lists this clone with a few counts. CDR3 sequence: CAWGGKSLGANTGELFF. In nucleotides, the CDR3 is TGTGCCTGGGGGGGGAAGTCTCTGGGCGCGAACACCGGGGAGCTGTTTTTT. The rearrangement links TRBV30 to TRBJ2-2, with D perhaps TRBD2 (6 bases). Germline values: CDR1 GTSNPN, CDR2 SVGIG (reference sequence). CDR3 length: 17 residues. Trimming removed 5 bases from V and 0 bases from J, with 19 bases in between.

The J gene is TRBJ2-3, the V gene TRBV7-2; D might be TRBD2 (5 bases). Trimming cost V 6 bases and J 0 bases, with 13 bases left between them. The CDR3 is made up of 15 amino acids. The germline V gene encodes CDR1 SGHTA and CDR2 FQGNSA. CDR3 sequence reads: CASRSGRGSTDTQYF. CDR3 in DNA: TGTGCCAGCAGGTCGGGTCGAGGGAGCACAGATACGCAGTATTTT.